A selection of T cell receptor beta chains follows, all from one sample in a study of radiation and T cells in renal cell carcinoma. The method was immunoSEQ multiplex PCR; TCRdb's version includes in-frame clones alone and lacks a portion of them. The data contain about 83,000 clones, roughly 80% of them seen just once; the ten biggest clones take up around 2.5%. The specimen comprised blood, sampled from a patient whose treatment included radiotherapy and nephrectomy. The receptors were gathered from a woman aged 55-70 years with renal cell carcinoma. The CDR3 runs from the conserved cysteine through the conserved F or W. Each record gives: J gene, V gene, CDR3 protein.

TRBJ1-6,TRBV19,CASSSPGTGAGANSPLHF
TRBJ1-2,TRBV29-1,CSVEDHTGLLGGYTF
TRBJ1-5,TRBV7-2,CASSHSSNQPQHF
TRBJ1-2,TRBV10-3,CAISSGGNYGYTF
TRBJ2-5,TRBV19,CASSSQGAETQYF
TRBJ1-2,TRBV6-6,CASSSSTGIYGYTF
TRBJ2-7,TRBV5-1,CASSLMRGARVYEQYF
TRBJ1-3,TRBV4-3,CASSQGLGVNTIYF
TRBJ1-2,TRBV7-9,CASSLDQGNYGYTF
TRBJ2-3,TRBV4-2,CASSQEPGTGLADTQYF
TRBJ2-3,TRBV11-3,CASSLQGVTDTQYF
TRBJ2-6,TRBV7-2,CASSRGPSGANVLTF
TRBJ2-1,TRBV19,CASCNSYNEQFF
TRBJ2-3,TRBV7-3,CASSYRGQGTDTQYF
TRBJ2-3,TRBV18,CASSLYGTSKADTQYF
TRBJ1-2,TRBV27,CASSGSPRYGYTF
TRBJ2-5,TRBV5-1,CASSLDGVGRRNPGAQYF
TRBJ2-2,TRBV19,CASGLQNTGELFF
TRBJ1-6,TRBV4-3,CASSRMRLRDRGSYNSPLHF
TRBJ1-5,TRBV2,CASRQSNQPQHF
TRBJ1-1,TRBV5-4,CASSLSGRENTEAFF
TRBJ2-1,TRBV9,CASSVGWGTDNEQFF
TRBJ2-3,TRBV14,CASSQERRTATDTQYF
TRBJ2-1,TRBV2,CASTAEYQTGNEQFF
TRBJ2-1,TRBV5-1,CASSSSGGASLREQFF
TRBJ1-5,TRBV27,CASSLFGGRSNQPQHF
TRBJ1-4,TRBV10-3,CAISEQGTDEKLFF
TRBJ2-3,TRBV7-3,CASSLAGGSTDTQYF
TRBJ2-7,TRBV28,CASSFGTGAPYEQYF
TRBJ2-5,TRBV5-4,CASSLWDAGETQYF
TRBJ1-1,TRBV6-5,CASSVRGATEAFF
TRBJ1-6,TRBV6-1,CASRRTRAGDSPLHF
TRBJ2-3,TRBV7-2,CASSLVAGGPDTQYF
TRBJ2-7,TRBV27,CASSWNHYEQYF
-,TRBV5-1,CASSWGPGTEVYEQYF
TRBJ2-1,TRBV5-6,CASSGAGGLKYNEQFF
TRBJ1-5,TRBV28,CASSFGRLNQPQHF
TRBJ2-7,TRBV4-1,CASSLLGLAGGNEQYF
TRBJ2-5,TRBV5-6,CASSWAVGETQYF
TRBJ2-7,TRBV2,CATLEAGGPGEQYF
TRBJ2-7,TRBV7-9,CASSSPPGQGFGEQYF
TRBJ2-2,TRBV11-3,CASSFISGSGELFF